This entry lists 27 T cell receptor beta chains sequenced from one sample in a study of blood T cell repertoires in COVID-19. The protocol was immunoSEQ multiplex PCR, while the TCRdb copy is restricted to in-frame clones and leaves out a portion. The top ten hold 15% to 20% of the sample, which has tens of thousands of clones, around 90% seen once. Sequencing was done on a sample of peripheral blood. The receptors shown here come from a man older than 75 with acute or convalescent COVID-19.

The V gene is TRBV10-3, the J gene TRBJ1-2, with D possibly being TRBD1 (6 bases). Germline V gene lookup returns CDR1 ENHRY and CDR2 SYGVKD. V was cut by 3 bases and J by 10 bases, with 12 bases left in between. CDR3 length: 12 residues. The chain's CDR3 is CAISEGQGHYTF. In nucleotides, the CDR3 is TGTGCCATCAGTGAAGGGCAGGGGCACTACACCTTC.

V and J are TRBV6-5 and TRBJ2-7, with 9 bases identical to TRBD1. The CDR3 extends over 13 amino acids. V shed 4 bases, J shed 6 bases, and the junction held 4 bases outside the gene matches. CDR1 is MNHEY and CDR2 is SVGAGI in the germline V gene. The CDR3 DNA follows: TGTGCCAGCAGTTGGACAGGGGCAGCCGAGCAGTACTTC. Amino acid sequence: CASSWTGAAEQYF.

The CDR3 region is CASSSGGRGNGYTF. The CDR3 bases are TGCGCCAGCAGCTCGGGGGGGCGAGGGAATGGCTACACCTTC. This chain uses TRBV5-1 with TRBJ1-2, with D tentatively TRBD1 (6 bases). V gave up 3 bases and J gave up 6 bases, with 15 bases separating them. This CDR3 has 14 residues. Germline CDR1 is SGHRS and CDR2 is YFSETQ.

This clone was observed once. The CDR3 region has the DNA TGTGCCAGCAGCCCCCGGGGGGTCGGGTACGAGCAGTACTTC. This gives the protein CASSPRGVGYEQYF. V and J are TRBV28 and TRBJ2-7; 7 nucleotides agree with TRBD2. Germline lookup yields CDR1 MDHEN and CDR2 SYDVKM. The CDR3 has 14 amino acids. V lost 6 bases and J lost 4; bases outside the gene matches: 9.

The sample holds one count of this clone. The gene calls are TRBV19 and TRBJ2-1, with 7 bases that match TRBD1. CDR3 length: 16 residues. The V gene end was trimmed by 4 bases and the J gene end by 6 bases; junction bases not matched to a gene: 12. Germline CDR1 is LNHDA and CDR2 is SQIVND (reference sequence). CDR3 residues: CASSTVTGLEGNEQFF. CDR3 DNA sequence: TGTGCCAGTAGTACCGTGACAGGGCTTGAGGGCAATGAGCAGTTCTTC.

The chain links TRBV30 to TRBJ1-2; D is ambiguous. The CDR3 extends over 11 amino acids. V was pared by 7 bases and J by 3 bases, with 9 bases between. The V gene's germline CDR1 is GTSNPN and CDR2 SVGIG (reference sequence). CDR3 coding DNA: TGTGCCTTCCAGGTCGACTATGGCTACACCTTC. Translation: CAFQVDYGYTF.

CDR3 loop: CASSPTRGNYGYTF. CDR3 nucleotide sequence: TGTGCCAGCAGCCCCACCAGGGGGAACTATGGCTACACCTTC. The rearrangement links TRBV6-2 or TRBV6-3 to TRBJ1-2, with 7 bases matching TRBD1. This CDR3 contains 14 residues. The germline gives CDR1 MNHEY, CDR2 SVGEGT. The ends lost 6 bases at V and 2 bases at J; junction bases unmatched: 6.

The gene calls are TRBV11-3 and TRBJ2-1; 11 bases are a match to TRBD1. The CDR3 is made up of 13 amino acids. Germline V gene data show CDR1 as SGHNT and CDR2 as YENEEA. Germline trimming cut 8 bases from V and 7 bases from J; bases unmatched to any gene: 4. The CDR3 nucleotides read TGTGCCAGCGGGGACAGGGGGAGGAATGAGCAGTTCTTC. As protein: CASGDRGRNEQFF.

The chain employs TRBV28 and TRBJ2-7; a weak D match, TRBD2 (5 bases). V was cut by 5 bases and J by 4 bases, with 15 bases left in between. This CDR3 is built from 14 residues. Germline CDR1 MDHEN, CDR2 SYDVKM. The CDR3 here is CASSPPGRGYEQYF. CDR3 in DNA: TGTGCCAGCAGTCCTCCTGGTCGAGGGTACGAGCAGTACTTC. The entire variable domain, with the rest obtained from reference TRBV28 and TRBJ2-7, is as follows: DVKVTQSSRYLVKRTGEKVFLECVQDMDHENMFWYRQDPGLGLRLIYFSYDVKMKEKGDIPEGYSVSREKKERFSLILESASTNQTSMYLCASSPPGRGYEQYFGPGTRLTVT.

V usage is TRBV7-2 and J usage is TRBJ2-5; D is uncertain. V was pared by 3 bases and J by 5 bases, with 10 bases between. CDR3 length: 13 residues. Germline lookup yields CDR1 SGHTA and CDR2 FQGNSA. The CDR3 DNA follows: TGTGCCAGCAGCTTTAGAATTGTGGAGACCCAGTACTTC. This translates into CASSFRIVETQYF.

The DNA of the CDR3 is TGTGCCAGCAGCCTCGGACACCCTAGCACAGATACGCAGTATTTT. Protein: CASSLGHPSTDTQYF. V and J are TRBV7-2 and TRBJ2-3, with D possibly matching TRBD1 (5 bases). The CDR3 length is 15 residues. Germline V gives CDR1 SGHTA, CDR2 FQGNSA. With 5 bases removed from V and 0 bases from J, the gap between germline ends came to 12 bases. Together with reference TRBV7-2 and TRBJ2-3, the CDR3 gives the full variable domain: GAGVSQSPSNKVTEKGKDVELRCDPISGHTALYWYRQSLGQGLEFLIYFQGNSAPDKSGLPSDRFSAERTGGSVSTLTIQRTQQEDSAVYLCASSLGHPSTDTQYFGPGTRLTVL.

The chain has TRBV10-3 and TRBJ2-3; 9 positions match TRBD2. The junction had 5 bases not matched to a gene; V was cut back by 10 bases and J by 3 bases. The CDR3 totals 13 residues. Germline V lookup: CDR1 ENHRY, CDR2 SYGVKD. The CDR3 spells CATGLARTDTQYF. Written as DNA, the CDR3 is TGTGCCACCGGACTAGCGAGAACAGATACGCAGTATTTT.

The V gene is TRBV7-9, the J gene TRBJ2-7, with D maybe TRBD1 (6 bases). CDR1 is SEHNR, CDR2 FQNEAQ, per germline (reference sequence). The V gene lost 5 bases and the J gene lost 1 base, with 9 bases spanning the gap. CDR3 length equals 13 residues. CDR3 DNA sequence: TGTGCCAGCAGCACCGGGACATCCTACGAGCAGTACTTC. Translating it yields CASSTGTSYEQYF. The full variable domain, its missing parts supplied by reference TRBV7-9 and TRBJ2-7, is DTGVSQNPRHKITKRGQNVTFRCDPISEHNRLYWYRQTLGQGPEFLTYFQNEAQLEKSRLLSDRFSAERPKGSFSTLEIQRTEQGDSAMYLCASSTGTSYEQYFGPGTRLTVT.

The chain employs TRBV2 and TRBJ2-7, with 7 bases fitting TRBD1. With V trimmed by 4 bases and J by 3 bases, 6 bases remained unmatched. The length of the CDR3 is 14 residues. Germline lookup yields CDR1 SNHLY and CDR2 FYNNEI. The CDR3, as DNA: TGTGCCAGCAGTGGGGTACCAGGGGGCTACGAGCAGTACTTC. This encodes CASSGVPGGYEQYF.

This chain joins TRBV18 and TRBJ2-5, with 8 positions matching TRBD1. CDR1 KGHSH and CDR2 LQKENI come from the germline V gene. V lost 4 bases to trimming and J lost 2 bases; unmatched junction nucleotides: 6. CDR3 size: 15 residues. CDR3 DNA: TGTGCCAGCTCACTTACCGGGACAGGTCAAGAGACCCAGTACTTC. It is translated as CASSLTGTGQETQYF.

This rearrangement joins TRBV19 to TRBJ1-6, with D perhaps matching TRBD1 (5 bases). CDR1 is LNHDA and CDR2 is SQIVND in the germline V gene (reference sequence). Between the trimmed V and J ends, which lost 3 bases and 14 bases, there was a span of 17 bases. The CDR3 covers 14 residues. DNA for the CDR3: TGTGCCAGTAGTATCGGGGGTACCTGGGGAGCCCTCCACTTT. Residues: CASSIGGTWGALHF. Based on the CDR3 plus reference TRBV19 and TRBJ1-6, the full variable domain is DGGITQSPKYLFRKEGQNVTLSCEQNLNHDAMYWYRQDPGQGLRLIYYSQIVNDFQKGDIAEGYSVSREKKESFPLTVTSAQKNPTAFYLCASSIGGTWGALHFGNGTRLTVT.

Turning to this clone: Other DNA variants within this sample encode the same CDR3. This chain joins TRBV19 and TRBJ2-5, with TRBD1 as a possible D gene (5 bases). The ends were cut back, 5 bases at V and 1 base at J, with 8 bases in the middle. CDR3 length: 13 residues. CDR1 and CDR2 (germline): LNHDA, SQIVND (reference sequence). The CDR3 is CASSWGRQETQYF. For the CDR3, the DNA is TGTGCCAGTAGTTGGGGCCGCCAAGAGACCCAGTACTTC.

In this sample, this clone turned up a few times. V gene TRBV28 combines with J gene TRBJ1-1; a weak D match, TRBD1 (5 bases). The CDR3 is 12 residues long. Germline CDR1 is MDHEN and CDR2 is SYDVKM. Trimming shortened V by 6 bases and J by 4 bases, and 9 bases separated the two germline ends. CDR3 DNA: TGTGCCAGCAGGCAGGGCGCCACTGAAGCTTTCTTT. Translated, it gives CASRQGATEAFF.

CDR3 in amino acids: CASSLGSGGGYEQYF. CDR3 DNA sequence: TGTGCCAGCAGCTTAGGTTCGGGAGGCGGCTACGAGCAGTACTTC. The chain employs TRBV11-1 and TRBJ2-7, with 7 bases lining up with TRBD2. The CDR3 sequence is 15 residues long. J lost 3 bases, V lost 1 base, and 6 bases had no gene match. Germline-derived CDR1 and CDR2 are SGHAT and FQDESV (reference sequence).

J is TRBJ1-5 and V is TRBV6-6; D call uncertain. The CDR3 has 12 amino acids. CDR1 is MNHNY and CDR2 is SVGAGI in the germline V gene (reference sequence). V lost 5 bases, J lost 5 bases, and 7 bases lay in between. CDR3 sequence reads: CASSHTDQPQHF. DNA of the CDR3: TGTGCCAGCAGTCACACCGATCAGCCCCAGCATTTT.

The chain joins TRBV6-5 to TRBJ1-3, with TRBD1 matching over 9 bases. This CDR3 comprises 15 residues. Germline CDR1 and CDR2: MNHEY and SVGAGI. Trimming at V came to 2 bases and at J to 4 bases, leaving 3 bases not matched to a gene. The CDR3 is CASSYGDRVGNTIYF. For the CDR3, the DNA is TGTGCCAGCAGTTACGGGGACAGGGTCGGAAACACCATATATTTT.

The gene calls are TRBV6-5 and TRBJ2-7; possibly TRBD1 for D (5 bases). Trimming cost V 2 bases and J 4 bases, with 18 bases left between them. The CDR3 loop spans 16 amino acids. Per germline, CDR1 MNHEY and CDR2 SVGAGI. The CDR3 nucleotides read TGTGCCAGCAGTTACCGTACCCAGGGTCCTTCTTACGAGCAGTACTTC. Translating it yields CASSYRTQGPSYEQYF.

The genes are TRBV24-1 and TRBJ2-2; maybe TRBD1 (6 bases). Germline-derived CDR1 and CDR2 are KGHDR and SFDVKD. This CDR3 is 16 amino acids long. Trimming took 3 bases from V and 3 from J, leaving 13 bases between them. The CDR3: CATSDRTTGDTGELFF. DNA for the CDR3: TGTGCCACCAGTGATCGAACGACAGGAGACACCGGGGAGCTGTTTTTT.

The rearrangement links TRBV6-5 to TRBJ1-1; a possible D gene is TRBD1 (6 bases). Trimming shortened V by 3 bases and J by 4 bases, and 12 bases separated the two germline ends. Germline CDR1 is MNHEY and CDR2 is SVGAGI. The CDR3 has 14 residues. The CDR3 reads CASSYSQGSTEAFF. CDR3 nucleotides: TGTGCCAGCAGTTATTCCCAGGGGAGCACTGAAGCTTTCTTT.

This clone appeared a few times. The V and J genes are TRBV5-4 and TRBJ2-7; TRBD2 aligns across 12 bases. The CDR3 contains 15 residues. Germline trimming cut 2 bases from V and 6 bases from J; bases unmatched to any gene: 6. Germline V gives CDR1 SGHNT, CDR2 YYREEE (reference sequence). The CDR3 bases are TGTGCCAGCAGCTTAGGGACTAGCGGGCCGTCCGAGCAGTACTTC. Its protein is CASSLGTSGPSEQYF.

The CDR3 nucleotides read TGTGCCAGCAGCCCCACAGGGGCGAGTAATGAAAAACTGTTTTTT. Protein: CASSPTGASNEKLFF. This chain links TRBV6-2 or TRBV6-3 with TRBJ1-4; 7 bases line up with TRBD1. Losses at the gene ends were 6 bases for V and 4 bases for J; bases not matched to a gene: 8. The germline V gene has CDR1 MNHEY and CDR2 SVGEGT. The CDR3 is made up of 15 amino acids.

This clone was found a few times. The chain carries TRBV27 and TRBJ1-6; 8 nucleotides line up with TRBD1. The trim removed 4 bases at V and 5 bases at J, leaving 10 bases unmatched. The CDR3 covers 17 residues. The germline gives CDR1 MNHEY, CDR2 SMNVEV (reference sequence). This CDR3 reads CASSSPSGTGNNSPLHF. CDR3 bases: TGTGCCAGCAGTTCTCCTTCCGGGACAGGAAATAATTCACCCCTCCACTTT.